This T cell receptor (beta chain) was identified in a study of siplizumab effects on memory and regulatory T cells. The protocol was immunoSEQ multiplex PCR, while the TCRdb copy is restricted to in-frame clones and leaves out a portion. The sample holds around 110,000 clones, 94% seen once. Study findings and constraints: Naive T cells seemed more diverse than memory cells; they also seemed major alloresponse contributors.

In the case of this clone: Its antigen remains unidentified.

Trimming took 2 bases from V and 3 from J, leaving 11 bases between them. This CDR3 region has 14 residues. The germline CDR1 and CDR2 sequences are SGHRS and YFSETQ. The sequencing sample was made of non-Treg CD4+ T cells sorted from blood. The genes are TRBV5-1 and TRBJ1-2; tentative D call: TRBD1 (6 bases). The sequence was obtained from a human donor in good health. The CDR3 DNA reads TGCGCCAGCAGCTTTGGTGGGGGCGACTATGGCTACACCTTC. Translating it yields CASSFGGGDYGYTF.